Presented here are 3 T cell receptor beta chains from one specimen sequenced in a study of healthy donors' naive CD4 and CD8 T cells. A linear amplification protocol produced the TCR libraries from about 510 ng of total RNA. TCRdb used MiXCR to reprocess the reads, holding one entry per CDR3 protein. The sample has about 180,000 distinct CDR3 sequences, around 80% seen once. Material for sequencing was naive CD4+ and CD8+ T cells sorted from blood, pooled from several donors. These receptors were obtained from a pool of human donors in good health; the sample pools cells from several healthy donors.

The chain uses TRBV30 and TRBJ2-7; TRBD2 aligns across 12 bases. The CDR3 sequence is 15 residues long. The germline gives CDR1 GTSNPN, CDR2 SVGIG (reference sequence). Germline trimming cut 2 bases from V and 3 bases from J; bases unmatched to any gene: 5. Here the CDR3 reads CAWSRGLAGGYEQYF. CDR3 nucleotide sequence: TGTGCCTGGAGTAGGGGACTAGCGGGTGGCTACGAGCAGTACTTC.

This clonotype was counted only a few times. This chain links TRBV29-1 with TRBJ2-6; D possibly uses TRBD1 or TRBD2 (5 bases each). CDR3 length equals 17 residues. In germline, CDR1 is SQVTM, CDR2 ANQGSEA. Trimming removed 4 bases from V and 0 bases from J, with 16 bases in between. This chain's CDR3 is CSVVPLGESSGANVLTF. The CDR3 nucleotides are TGCAGCGTTGTTCCCTTGGGGGAGAGCTCTGGGGCCAACGTCCTGACTTTC.

The rearrangement joins TRBV19 to TRBJ1-1, with D hard to call. CDR3 size: 13 residues. Germline V gives CDR1 LNHDA, CDR2 SQIVND (reference sequence). Trimming took 7 bases from V and 0 from J, leaving 9 bases between them. The CDR3 reads CASKGSMNTEAFF. CDR3 bases: TGTGCCAGTAAGGGCAGCATGAACACTGAAGCTTTCTTT.